These 18 T cell receptor beta chains originate from one sample sequenced in a study of Ad26.COV2.S vaccination and SARS-CoV-2 variants. Regarding treatment: roughly 19 received Ad26.COV2.S at low or high dose, single or two shots; 5 received placebo; per-sample allocation not given. Samples were taken on day 63 after the first vaccine or placebo injection. Generated by immunoSEQ multiplex PCR, the TCRdb table keeps only in-frame clones and is missing some. The data hold about 220,000 clones, with around 89% observed a single time. Material: peripheral blood, obtained in a trial of Ad26.COV2.S vaccine versus placebo. The receptor set was obtained from a person between 18 and 65 years old who received the Ad26.COV2.S COVID-19 vaccine or a placebo.

The rearrangement joins TRBV29-1 to TRBJ2-1; D may be TRBD1 (6 bases). The CDR3 totals 12 residues. Germline V CDR1 and CDR2: SQVTM, ANQGSEA. The V end lost 6 bases, the J end lost 5 bases, and 11 bases lay between the germline ends. The CDR3 nucleotides read TGCAGCGTCGCAAGGGACAACAATGAGCAGTTCTTC. As protein: CSVARDNNEQFF.

This clone showed up just a few times. The V gene is TRBV6-6, the J gene TRBJ1-5; tentative D call: TRBD1 (6 bases). The CDR3 has 13 amino acids. V was trimmed by 6 bases and J by 0 bases, leaving 6 bases between them. Germline-derived CDR1 and CDR2 are MNHNY and SVGAGI (reference sequence). The CDR3 loop is CASRDSSNQPQHF. In nucleotides, the CDR3 is TGTGCCAGCAGGGACAGTAGCAATCAGCCCCAGCATTTT.

The chain joins TRBV5-6 to TRBJ1-2; tentatively, D is TRBD1 (6 bases). Trimming removed 1 base from V and 8 bases from J, with 15 bases in between. There are 14 residues in the CDR3. The germline CDR1 and CDR2 sequences are SGHDT and YYEEEE. The DNA of the CDR3 is TGTGCCAGCAGCTTGAGGGGGGCCAGTGAGGGCTACACCTTC. It specifies CASSLRGASEGYTF.

The V call is TRBV9, the J call TRBJ2-3; 8 bases line up with TRBD2. J was trimmed by 2 bases and V by 0 bases; bases with no gene match: 5. Germline V gene data show CDR1 as SGDLS and CDR2 as YYNGEE. The CDR3 runs 16 residues. The CDR3 bases are TGTGCCAGCAGCGTAGGCCCTAGCGGGTACACAGATACGCAGTATTTT. This translates into CASSVGPSGYTDTQYF.

This chain uses TRBV11-3 with TRBJ2-5; D is possibly TRBD1 or TRBD2 (6 bases each). This CDR3 is 13 amino acids long. V was trimmed by 5 bases and J by 1 base, leaving 8 bases between them. Looked up from germline, CDR1 is SGHNT and CDR2 is YENEEA. The CDR3 DNA reads as TGTGCCAGCAGCGGGGGGCCCCAAGAGACCCAGTACTTC. This translates into CASSGGPQETQYF.

The CDR3 is CASSWGAQNTEAFF. The CDR3 bases are TGTGCCAGCAGTTGGGGGGCACAGAACACTGAAGCTTTCTTT. J is TRBJ1-1 and V is TRBV6-6; possible D gene TRBD1, 6 bases. The CDR3 is 14 residues long. Trimming shortened V by 4 bases and J by 1 base, and 10 bases separated the two germline ends. Germline V gene data show CDR1 as MNHNY and CDR2 as SVGAGI (reference sequence).

The gene calls are TRBV6-1 and TRBJ2-7; 13 bases align to TRBD2. Per germline, CDR1 MNHNS and CDR2 SASEGT. The CDR3 runs to 15 residues. V lost 2 bases, J lost 7 bases, and 5 bases stayed unmatched. For the CDR3, the DNA is TGTGCCAGCAGTGAACAGGGACTAGCGGGAAGTGAGCAGTACTTC. It yields the protein CASSEQGLAGSEQYF.

The V call is TRBV2, the J call TRBJ2-1; D is unresolved. Trimming removed 7 bases at V and 16 bases at J, with 20 bases between. Germline-derived CDR1 and CDR2 are SNHLY and FYNNEI. This CDR3 contains 12 residues. The CDR3 region is CASKEYGQFDFF. CDR3 nucleotide sequence: TGTGCCAGCAAGGAGTATGGGCAGTTTGATTTCTTC. Based on the CDR3 plus reference TRBV2 and TRBJ2-1, the full variable domain is EPEVTQTPSHQVTQMGQEVILRCVPISNHLYFYWYRQILGQKVEFLVSFYNNEISEKSEIFDDQFSVERPDGSNFTLKIRSTKLEDSAMYFCASKEYGQFDFFGPGTRLTVL.

The chain is built from TRBV6-6 and TRBJ2-5; TRBD2 matches 11 bases. This CDR3 region has 15 residues. The V gene's germline CDR1 is MNHNY and CDR2 SVGAGI (reference sequence). V dropped 6 bases and J dropped 4; count of bases not matched to a gene: 7. The CDR3 region is CASRYSGGAGETQYF. CDR3 DNA: TGTGCCAGCAGATATAGCGGGGGGGCGGGAGAGACCCAGTACTTC.

The table lists this clone with a few counts. The chain recombines TRBV19 with TRBJ2-2, with D perhaps being TRBD1 or TRBD2 (5 bases each). Germline loops: CDR1 LNHDA, CDR2 SQIVND (reference sequence). The CDR3 loop spans 14 amino acids. Deletions cut 7 bases from V and 7 bases from J, with 16 bases between. The CDR3 DNA is TGTGCCAGTACCCCGGGACGTGGAGTCGGGGAGCTGTTTTTT. Translated: CASTPGRGVGELFF. Using reference TRBV19 and TRBJ2-2 for the parts outside the CDR3, the full variable domain is DGGITQSPKYLFRKEGQNVTLSCEQNLNHDAMYWYRQDPGQGLRLIYYSQIVNDFQKGDIAEGYSVSREKKESFPLTVTSAQKNPTAFYLCASTPGRGVGELFFGEGSRLTVL.

V and J are TRBV7-9 and TRBJ2-5, with D possibly called TRBD1 or TRBD2 (5 bases each). The V and J ends lost 5 bases and 0 bases respectively, with 19 bases between them. CDR1 is SEHNR and CDR2 is FQNEAQ in the germline V gene (reference sequence). CDR3 length equals 17 residues. The CDR3, as DNA: TGTGCCAGCAGCCTCCACGCCGGGGCCCTGTACCAAGAGACCCAGTACTTC. Its translation is CASSLHAGALYQETQYF.

This sequence joins TRBV7-9 and TRBJ1-6; D uncertain. CDR1 is SEHNR, CDR2 FQNEAQ, per germline (reference sequence). Deletions cut 1 base from V and 9 bases from J, with 4 bases between. CDR3 length: 12 residues. As DNA, the CDR3 is TGTGCCAGCAGCTTAGAATCTTCACCCCTCCACTTT. It yields the protein CASSLESSPLHF.

The rearrangement joins TRBV7-9 to TRBJ1-2, with unresolved D. V was trimmed by 7 bases and J by 2 bases, leaving 5 bases between them. Germline CDR1 reads SEHNR; CDR2 reads FQNEAQ (reference sequence). This CDR3 comprises 11 residues. CDR3 nucleotide sequence: TGTGCCAGCACCCCCAACTATGGCTACACCTTC. It codes for CASTPNYGYTF.

This clone came up a few times. Other DNA sequences from this sample encode an identical CDR3 as well. The chain carries TRBV29-1 and TRBJ2-3; D ambiguous. Per the germline V gene, CDR1 is SQVTM and CDR2 is ANQGSEA. The V and J ends lost 2 bases and 2 bases respectively, with 8 bases between them. This CDR3 contains 13 residues. CDR3 protein: CSVESGNTDTQYF. CDR3 DNA: TGCAGCGTTGAATCTGGGAACACAGATACGCAGTATTTT.

V and J are TRBV7-2 and TRBJ2-3; no clear D gene. CDR1 SGHTA and CDR2 FQGNSA come from the germline V gene. There are 16 residues in the CDR3. The V end was cut by 2 bases, the J end by 0 bases, with 12 bases between. For the CDR3, the DNA is TGTGCCAGCAGCTTACGCCTCTCCATTAGCACAGATACGCAGTATTTT. Its translation: CASSLRLSISTDTQYF.

Only a few counts were recorded for this clone. The J gene is TRBJ1-3, the V gene TRBV7-8; D is ambiguous. Between the trimmed V and J ends, which lost 1 base and 2 bases, there was a span of 12 bases. The germline V gene has CDR1 SGHVS and CDR2 FQNEAQ. The CDR3 runs to 16 residues. CDR3 sequence reads: CASSLVGGRAGNTIYF. The CDR3 DNA follows: TGTGCCAGCAGCTTAGTTGGTGGCAGAGCTGGAAACACCATATATTTT. The variable domain in full, with the rest retrieved from reference TRBV7-8 and TRBJ1-3, is GAGVSQSPRYKVAKRGQDVALRCDPISGHVSLFWYQQALGQGPEFLTYFQNEAQLDKSGLPSDRFFAERPEGSVSTLKIQRTQQEDSAVYLCASSLVGGRAGNTIYFGEGSWLTVV.

The V call is TRBV5-1, the J call TRBJ2-5; D is unclear. Germline V gene data show CDR1 as SGHRS and CDR2 as YFSETQ. V lost 6 bases, J lost 4 bases, and 13 bases lay in between. The CDR3 sequence is 13 residues long. CDR3: CASNLQTGETQYF. The CDR3 coding sequence is TGCGCCAGCAACCTACAGACGGGAGAGACCCAGTACTTC.

The rearrangement uses TRBV12-3 or TRBV12-4 and TRBJ1-1; D remains ambiguous. V shed 2 bases and J shed 5 bases, with 3 bases lying between them. The CDR3 runs 11 residues. The CDR3 region is CASSLSTEAFF. In nucleotides, the CDR3 is TGTGCCAGCAGTTTAAGTACTGAAGCTTTCTTT.